The next 28 T cell receptor beta chains were all read from a single sample in a study of control samples from healthy donors and cancer patients. The data were produced by immunoSEQ multiplex PCR, yet TCRdb's version contains in-frame clones alone and is incomplete. The sample includes 150,000 to 200,000 clones, roughly 89% of them seen just once. Sequences were obtained from blood. The origin of the receptors is a woman aged 25 to 39 in good health.

This clone was seen only once. The chain carries TRBV6-1 and TRBJ2-3, with 10 nucleotides matching TRBD2. With V trimmed by 3 bases and J by 3 bases, 3 bases remained unmatched. This CDR3 has 15 amino acids. Germline CDR1 is MNHNS and CDR2 is SASEGT. The CDR3 DNA is TGTGCCAGCAGTGATATAGCGGGGGGAACAGATACGCAGTATTTT. Its protein product is CASSDIAGGTDTQYF.

The J gene is TRBJ2-7, the V gene TRBV4-2; 7 bases line up with TRBD2. The CDR3 sequence is 15 residues long. The germline CDR1 and CDR2 sequences are LGHNA and YNFKEQ. Germline trimming cut 0 bases from V and 2 bases from J; bases unmatched to any gene: 4. CDR3 coding DNA: TGTGCCAGCAGCCAAGAGTGGGGGGGAACCTACGAGCAGTACTTC. Translated, it gives CASSQEWGGTYEQYF.

As concerns this clone: Given a much more abundant clone one base away, this may be a read error. In the same sample, other DNA sequences code for this CDR3. The genes are TRBV6-1 and TRBJ2-2; either TRBD1 or TRBD2 may fit D (5 bases each). Germline CDR1 MNHNS, CDR2 SASEGT. The V end lost 3 bases, the J end lost 3 bases, and 5 bases lay between the germline ends. The CDR3 extends over 13 amino acids. The CDR3 loop reads CASSEGDTGELFF. Written as DNA, the CDR3 is TGTGCCAGCAGTGAGGGGGACACCGGGGAGCTGTTTTTT.

This chain uses TRBV7-6 with TRBJ1-1; 7 positions match TRBD1. The V gene end was trimmed by 4 bases and the J gene end by 2 bases; junction bases not matched to a gene: 7. The CDR3 is 15 amino acids. Germline V gene data show CDR1 as SGHVS and CDR2 as FNYEAQ. Here the CDR3 reads CASSSQGDFNTEAFF. The DNA of the CDR3 is TGTGCCAGCAGCTCCCAGGGGGATTTTAACACTGAAGCTTTCTTT.

The V call is TRBV11-3, the J call TRBJ2-1, with 15 nucleotides matching TRBD2. The CDR3 loop spans 19 amino acids. Germline V lookup: CDR1 SGHNT, CDR2 YENEEA. The V and J ends lost 4 bases and 4 bases, in that order; junction bases with no gene match: 11. The CDR3 region is CASSSPWTSGRAGYNEQFF. In DNA form, the CDR3 reads TGTGCCAGCAGCTCCCCCTGGACTAGCGGGAGGGCCGGATACAATGAGCAGTTCTTC.

This clone was seen only once. As DNA, the CDR3 is TGTGCCAGCTCACCAGGAAGCTCAGATACGCAGTATTTT. It encodes CASSPGSSDTQYF. V usage is TRBV18 and J usage is TRBJ2-3; D gene ambiguous. V was trimmed by 2 bases and J by 4 bases, leaving 7 bases between them. Germline CDR1 reads KGHSH; CDR2 reads LQKENI. The CDR3 runs 13 residues.

The V gene is TRBV9, the J gene TRBJ2-3, with TRBD1 identical over 8 bases. The junction had 1 base not matched to a gene; V was cut back by 3 bases and J by 4 bases. The V gene's germline CDR1 is SGDLS and CDR2 YYNGEE. The length of the CDR3 is 13 residues. The CDR3 DNA sequence: TGTGCCAGCAGCGGGACAGGGTCAGATACGCAGTATTTT. Protein sequence: CASSGTGSDTQYF. The variable domain in full, completed from reference TRBV9 and TRBJ2-3, reads DSGVTQTPKHLITATGQRVTLRCSPRSGDLSVYWYQQSLDQGLQFLIQYYNGEERAKGNILERFSAQQFPDLHSELNLSSLELGDSALYFCASSGTGSDTQYFGPGTRLTVL.

The rearrangement uses TRBV10-3 and TRBJ1-5; no clear D gene. CDR1 is ENHRY and CDR2 is SYGVKD in the germline V gene. The length of the CDR3 is 12 residues. Trimming took off 3 bases at V and 5 bases at J, with 5 bases between the two ends. The CDR3: CAISDGYQPQHF. CDR3 coding DNA: TGTGCCATCAGTGACGGGTATCAGCCCCAGCATTTT.

This clone was observed a handful of times. The V and J genes are TRBV5-1 and TRBJ1-6; TRBD1 is a possible D gene (5 bases). V lost 0 bases and J lost 9, with 7 bases in between. The CDR3 runs to 13 residues. In germline, CDR1 is SGHRS, CDR2 YFSETQ. The CDR3 region has the DNA TGCGCCAGCAGCTTGGGGGGGAGTTCACCCCTCCACTTT. It is translated as CASSLGGSSPLHF.

CDR3 sequence (DNA): TGCAGCGTTGATATGGATAACACCGGGGAGCTGTTTTTT. Protein sequence: CSVDMDNTGELFF. The gene calls are TRBV29-1 and TRBJ2-2, with unresolved D. The CDR3 consists of 13 residues. V gave up 3 bases and J gave up 2 bases, with 7 bases separating them. Germline V gene lookup returns CDR1 SQVTM and CDR2 ANQGSEA.

V and J are TRBV6-5 and TRBJ2-2, with a tentative D call TRBD1 (5 bases). The CDR3 sequence is 14 residues long. Germline CDR1 is MNHEY and CDR2 is SVGAGI. The V gene lost 2 bases and the J gene lost 4 bases, with 8 bases spanning the gap. CDR3 loop: CASSYQGFTGELFF. The CDR3 region has the DNA TGTGCCAGCAGTTACCAGGGTTTCACCGGGGAGCTGTTTTTT.

The rearrangement joins TRBV19 to TRBJ2-1; TRBD1 aligns across 9 bases. Trimming cost V 3 bases and J 6 bases; bases outside gene matches: 6. CDR1 and CDR2 from the germline V gene are LNHDA and SQIVND (reference sequence). This CDR3 is 15 amino acids long. CDR3 amino acids: CASSMSQTGGNEQFF. CDR3 DNA: TGTGCCAGTAGTATGTCGCAGACAGGGGGCAATGAGCAGTTCTTC.

In regard to this clone: The sample carries other DNA sequences with the same CDR3. The chain employs TRBV6-5 and TRBJ2-7; 12 bases align to TRBD2. The CDR3 consists of 15 residues. Germline V lookup: CDR1 MNHEY, CDR2 SVGAGI. Germline trimming cut 6 bases from V and 0 bases from J; bases unmatched to any gene: 3. The CDR3 bases are TGTGCCAGCAGCCCGACTAGCGGGAGCTCCTACGAGCAGTACTTC. It specifies CASSPTSGSSYEQYF.

As DNA, the CDR3 is TGCGCCAGCAGCTTGGGGGCAGGAGAGACGCAGTATTTT. Amino acid sequence: CASSLGAGETQYF. V and J are TRBV5-1 and TRBJ2-3; unclear D gene. Germline V CDR1 and CDR2: SGHRS, YFSETQ. The CDR3 runs 13 residues. The ends were cut back, 0 bases at V and 9 bases at J, with 11 bases in the middle.

The rearrangement joins TRBV5-4 to TRBJ1-1; 9 bases match TRBD1. The germline V gene encodes CDR1 SGHNT and CDR2 YYREEE (reference sequence). V was clipped by 3 bases and J by 4 bases; unmatched bases: 7. The CDR3 is 15 residues long. The CDR3 DNA reads TGTGCCAGCAGCTCCGTTATGACAGGGGGCACTGAAGCTTTCTTT. Translation gives CASSSVMTGGTEAFF.

A word on this clone: A single base is all that separates this from a far larger clone, so a read error is likely. The rearrangement joins TRBV3-1 (or the pseudogene TRBV3-2) to TRBJ1-2; D uncertain. Per the germline V gene, CDR1 is LGHDT and CDR2 is YNNKEL (reference sequence). This CDR3 has 11 amino acids. The V end lost 2 bases, the J end lost 2 bases, and 0 bases lay between the germline ends. The CDR3 spells CASSQNYGYTF. The CDR3, as DNA: TGTGCCAGCAGCCAAAACTATGGCTACACCTTC.

Note on this clone: This specimen includes other DNA sequences encoding the same CDR3. V usage is TRBV29-1 and J usage is TRBJ1-2, with TRBD1 matching 7 bases. This CDR3 has 12 amino acids. Per germline, CDR1 SQVTM and CDR2 ANQGSEA. The J segment lost 4 bases and the V segment lost 4 bases, leaving 3 bases of the junction unmatched. Written as DNA, the CDR3 is TGCAGCGTTGGACAGGGAGGCTATGGCTACACCTTC. Translating it yields CSVGQGGYGYTF.

This chain uses TRBV11-2 with TRBJ1-3; 9 positions agree with TRBD1. CDR1 is SGHAT, CDR2 FQNNGV, per germline. V lost 3 bases and J lost 6; bases outside the gene matches: 3. The CDR3 length is 14 residues. For the CDR3, the DNA is TGTGCCAGCAGCTTCCGGACAGGGGAAAACACCATATATTTT. Encoded protein: CASSFRTGENTIYF.

V usage is TRBV2 and J usage is TRBJ1-4; TRBD1 is a possible D gene (5 bases). The CDR3 totals 14 residues. Germline-derived CDR1 and CDR2 are SNHLY and FYNNEI. V gave up 3 bases and J gave up 7 bases, with 12 bases separating them. The CDR3 DNA reads as TGTGCCAGCAGTGACCTCAGGGTTGGTGAAAAACTGTTTTTT. Translating gives CASSDLRVGEKLFF.

V and J are TRBV5-4 and TRBJ2-3; TRBD2 aligns across 13 bases. CDR3 length equals 15 residues. Germline V gives CDR1 SGHNT, CDR2 YYREEE (reference sequence). The V and J ends lost 2 bases and 4 bases, in that order; junction bases with no gene match: 1. CDR3 protein: CASSLGLAGADTQYF. DNA for the CDR3: TGTGCCAGCAGCTTAGGACTAGCGGGGGCAGATACGCAGTATTTT. The variable domain in full, completed from reference TRBV5-4 and TRBJ2-3, reads ETGVTQSPTHLIKTRGQQVTLRCSSQSGHNTVSWYQQALGQGPQFIFQYYREEENGRGNFPPRFSGLQFPNYSSELNVNALELDDSALYLCASSLGLAGADTQYFGPGTRLTVL.

This clone was detected only once. The chain joins TRBV7-9 to TRBJ1-4; the D gene is possibly TRBD1 (6 bases). The V and J ends lost 3 bases and 5 bases respectively, with 13 bases between them. The CDR3 totals 15 residues. Per germline, CDR1 SEHNR and CDR2 FQNEAQ (reference sequence). CDR3 sequence: CASSFWGQRNEKLFF. DNA for the CDR3: TGTGCCAGCAGCTTTTGGGGACAAAGAAATGAAAAACTGTTTTTT. The full variable domain, with the rest looked up from reference TRBV7-9 and TRBJ1-4, is DTGVSQNPRHKITKRGQNVTFRCDPISEHNRLYWYRQTLGQGPEFLTYFQNEAQLEKSRLLSDRFSAERPKGSFSTLEIQRTEQGDSAMYLCASSFWGQRNEKLFFGSGTQLSVL.

The chain carries TRBV19 and TRBJ2-5; the D gene is possibly TRBD1 (6 bases). The CDR3 extends over 14 amino acids. The germline V gene encodes CDR1 LNHDA and CDR2 SQIVND (reference sequence). The V end lost 6 bases, the J end lost 4 bases, and 15 bases lay between the germline ends. CDR3 region: CASRAGDRRETQYF. The DNA for the CDR3 is TGTGCCAGTAGAGCAGGGGACCGCCGAGAGACCCAGTACTTC.

This clone was detected only once. CDR3 nucleotide sequence: TGCGCCAGCAGCTTGGCAGGATCTAACACTGAAGCTTTCTTT. This encodes CASSLAGSNTEAFF. The V gene is TRBV5-1, the J gene TRBJ1-1; D remains ambiguous. Germline lookup yields CDR1 SGHRS and CDR2 YFSETQ. Deletions cut 0 bases from V and 2 bases from J, with 8 bases between. This CDR3 is 14 amino acids long.

This clone was seen only once. The gene calls are TRBV4-2 and TRBJ2-3; D not certain. The germline V gene has CDR1 LGHNA and CDR2 YNFKEQ. With 3 bases removed from V and 1 base from J, the gap between germline ends came to 8 bases. The CDR3 totals 14 residues. The CDR3 DNA reads as TGTGCCAGCAGCCAGCCCTCTCGCACAGATACGCAGTATTTT. This translates into CASSQPSRTDTQYF.

The chain links TRBV19 to TRBJ2-7; a possible D gene is TRBD1 (6 bases). Trimming pared 3 bases from V and 6 bases from J, leaving 9 bases between. The CDR3 is made up of 12 amino acids. Looked up from germline, CDR1 is LNHDA and CDR2 is SQIVND (reference sequence). CDR3 nucleotide sequence: TGTGCCAGTAGTATTAAAGGGGGCGAGCAGTACTTC. Its protein is CASSIKGGEQYF.

V gene TRBV12-3 or TRBV12-4 combines with J gene TRBJ2-7, with 9 positions matching TRBD1. The CDR3 length is 13 residues. V shed 4 bases, J shed 6 bases, and the junction held 4 bases outside the gene matches. The CDR3 DNA sequence: TGTGCCAGCAGTTCTCGACAGGGGGTCGAGCAGTACTTC. Protein product: CASSSRQGVEQYF.

The chain combines TRBV6-4 with TRBJ2-3; TRBD2 agrees at 12 bases. Germline CDR1 reads MRHNA; CDR2 reads SNTAGT. The CDR3 spans 15 residues. V trimming: 0 bases; J trimming: 5 bases; junction bases outside the gene matches: 0. In DNA form, the CDR3 reads TGTGCCAGCAGTGACTCACTAGCGGGAGGAGATACGCAGTATTTT. It encodes CASSDSLAGGDTQYF.

The rearrangement uses TRBV7-8 and TRBJ2-1, with TRBD1 identical over 11 bases. The CDR3 is 16 amino acids. J gave up 2 bases and V 5 bases, and 5 bases lay outside the gene matches. The germline V gene encodes CDR1 SGHVS and CDR2 FQNEAQ. CDR3 nucleotides: TGTGCCAGCAGCCCCCGGACAGGGGGCGCCTACAATGAGCAGTTCTTC. Its protein is CASSPRTGGAYNEQFF.